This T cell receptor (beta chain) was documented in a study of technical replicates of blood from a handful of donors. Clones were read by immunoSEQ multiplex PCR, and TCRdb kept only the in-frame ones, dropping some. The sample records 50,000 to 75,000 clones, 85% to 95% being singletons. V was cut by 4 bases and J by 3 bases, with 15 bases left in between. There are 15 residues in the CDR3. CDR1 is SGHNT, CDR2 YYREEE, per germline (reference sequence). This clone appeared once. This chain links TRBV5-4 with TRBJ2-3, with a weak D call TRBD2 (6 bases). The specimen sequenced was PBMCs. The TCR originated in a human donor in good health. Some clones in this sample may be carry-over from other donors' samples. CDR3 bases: TGTGCCAGCAGCCCACGGGCGGGGCTGACAGATACGCAGTATTTT. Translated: CASSPRAGLTDTQYF.